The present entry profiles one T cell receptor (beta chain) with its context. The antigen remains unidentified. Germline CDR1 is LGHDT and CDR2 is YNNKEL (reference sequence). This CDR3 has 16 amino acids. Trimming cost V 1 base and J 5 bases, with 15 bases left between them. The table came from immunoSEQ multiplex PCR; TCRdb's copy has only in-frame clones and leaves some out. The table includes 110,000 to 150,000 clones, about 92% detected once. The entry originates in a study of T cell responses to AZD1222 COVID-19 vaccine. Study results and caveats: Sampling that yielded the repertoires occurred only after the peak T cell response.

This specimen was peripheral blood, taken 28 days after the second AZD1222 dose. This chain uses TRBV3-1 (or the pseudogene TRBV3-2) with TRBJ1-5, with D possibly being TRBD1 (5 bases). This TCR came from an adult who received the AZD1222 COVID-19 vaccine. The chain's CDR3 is CASSQGAPGKDQPQHF. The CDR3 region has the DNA TGTGCCAGCAGCCAAGGGGCCCCAGGGAAGGATCAGCCCCAGCATTTT.